The 3 T cell receptor beta chains below all came from one sample that was sequenced in a study of early T cells in non-severe SARS-CoV-2 infection. In TCRdb, the 5' RACE reads were re-called with MiXCR into one record per CDR3 protein. The sample holds around 70,000 distinct CDR3 sequences, about 12% seen once. The sample was whole blood. The receptor source for this set is an adult who was a healthcare worker with PCR-confirmed SARS-CoV-2 infection or an uninfected control (not recorded which).

The sample holds one count of this clonotype. A much larger clonotype is one base distant, so this may be a read error. This chain uses TRBV4-2 with TRBJ2-7; 7 bases match TRBD1. Germline CDR1 reads LGHNA; CDR2 reads YNFKEQ. The CDR3 sequence is 13 residues long. CDR3 nucleotide sequence: TGTGCCAGCAGGAAGACAGGGAACTACGAGCATTACTTC. Its protein product is CASRKTGNYEHYF.

This clonotype has a handful of counts. V is TRBV7-3 and J is TRBJ2-1; the match to TRBD2 covers 11 bases. CDR3 length: 15 amino acids. Germline CDR1 SGHTA, CDR2 FQGTGA. V gave up 5 bases and J gave up 4 bases; unmatched junction bases: 4. CDR3 nucleotide sequence: TGTGCCAGCAGCCCGCGACTAGCGGGGTACAATGAGCAGTTCTTC. Residues: CASSPRLAGYNEQFF.

This clonotype was seen ten or more times. The J gene is TRBJ2-7, the V gene TRBV5-6; perhaps TRBD1 as D (5 bases). The CDR3 runs 13 residues. Germline lookup yields CDR1 SGHDT and CDR2 YYEEEE. With 3 bases removed from V and 0 bases from J, the gap between germline ends came to 7 bases. The chain's CDR3 is CASSWGLSYEQYF. DNA of the CDR3: TGTGCCAGCAGCTGGGGCCTCTCCTACGAGCAGTACTTC.